This note documents a single T cell receptor (beta chain) sequence. The germline V and J ends were trimmed by 5 bases and 5 bases, with 16 bases remaining between them. The CDR3 loop spans 14 amino acids. In germline, CDR1 is SGHRS, CDR2 YFSETQ. These data belong to a study of blood T cell repertoires in COVID-19. Some clones are missing from TCRdb's copy, which holds only in-frame ones; the method was immunoSEQ multiplex PCR. Of fewer than 250,000 clones listed, about 89% were seen once; the top ten hold 1.5% to 2%. This rearrangement joins TRBV5-1 to TRBJ1-1; no clear D. This TCR was recovered from a woman aged 60-75 years who had recovered from COVID-19. The sequenced sample was peripheral blood. The CDR3 region has the DNA TGCGCCAGCAGTTCCGAGGGATTCGGGACTGAAGCTTTCTTT. It translates to CASSSEGFGTEAFF.